A selection of T cell receptor beta chains follows, all from one sample in a study of blood T cell repertoires in COVID-19. Here immunoSEQ multiplex PCR was the method, and the copy in TCRdb shows in-frame clones only, minus some. Among under 100,000 clones listed, about 90% were seen once. Source material: peripheral blood. Every receptor here comes from a human donor in a cohort sampled during active COVID-19. Both conserved end residues are trimmed from each CDR3. The D gene is left open where the match is weak.

>TRBJ2-2|TRBD1|TRBV5-1
ASSLALFAGQVTGTGELF
>TRBJ1-2|NA|TRBV9
ASSVATAALANYGYT
>TRBJ2-7|TRBD2|TRBV12-3/TRBV12-4
ASSTGTSGRSY
>TRBJ1-2|NA|TRBV19
ASSMGGPPYGYT
>TRBJ1-5|TRBD1|TRBV6-6
ASRSRTGEGNQPQH
>TRBJ1-2|TRBD1|TRBV24-1
ATSPAPGTDYGYT
>TRBJ1-4|TRBD1|TRBV30
AWSVAGGFELF
>TRBJ1-2|NA|TRBV18
ASSLTPRVVGNGYT
>TRBJ2-7|NA|TRBV7-2
ASSLSYEQY
>TRBJ2-7|NA|TRBV10-1
ASSESGGTGVPLEQY
>TRBJ2-7|TRBD2|TRBV6-5
ASSYGGRENEQY
>TRBJ2-3|TRBD2|TRBV5-4
ASSWGTSLDTQY
>TRBJ2-3|TRBD2|TRBV14
ATGLAGADTQY
>TRBJ1-1|NA|TRBV2
ASTFSLPTEAF
>TRBJ2-1|NA|TRBV27
ATGMDRRNEQF
>TRBJ2-7|TRBD2|TRBV11-2
ASSRSGRGISYEQY
>TRBJ1-6|NA|TRBV4-2
ASSQDHGGLNSPLH
>TRBJ1-1|NA|TRBV25-1
ASSELQTEPHTEAF
>TRBJ2-5|NA|TRBV24-1
ATGLASPYQETQY
>TRBJ2-7|TRBD2|TRBV6-5
ASSTGTSGRVEQY
>TRBJ2-7|NA|TRBV6-5
ASSLTRQIDEQY
>TRBJ2-2|NA|TRBV9
ASSFDRLRTGELF
>TRBJ1-2|NA|TRBV25-1
ASSGAGHRDYGYT
>TRBJ2-2|NA|TRBV6-5
ASTIQGSGELF
>TRBJ1-5|TRBD1|TRBV5-5
ASSLRQGMDYSNQPQH
>TRBJ2-1|TRBD2|TRBV11-3
ASSFRGTSGTDEQF
>TRBJ1-1|TRBD1|TRBV11-3
ASSPSGQAGTEAF
>TRBJ2-7|TRBD2|TRBV28
ASSWVSGRPYEQY
>TRBJ2-5|TRBD1|TRBV7-9
ASSFTGTAQETQY
>TRBJ2-2|TRBD2|TRBV5-6
ASSLELAGGDGELF
>TRBJ1-2|TRBD1|TRBV27
ASSALGDRVTYSYT
>TRBJ2-1|TRBD2|TRBV28
ASSDPYPAGGVISSYNEQF
>TRBJ2-1|TRBD2|TRBV18
ASSPPSTTSGKNEQF
>TRBJ1-2|NA|TRBV19
ASSESRVNYGYT
>TRBJ2-1|NA|TRBV28
ASTGVFYNEQF
>TRBJ1-5|NA|TRBV11-2
ASSLDGGDQPQH
>TRBJ2-3|TRBD2|TRBV11-2
ASSPGGADTQY
>TRBJ1-5|NA|TRBV28
ASSPVGGANQPQH
>TRBJ2-1|NA|TRBV2
ASSECRRDCEQF
>TRBJ2-3|TRBD2|TRBV5-1
ASSLGATSGTDTQY
>TRBJ2-7|TRBD2|TRBV7-2
ASSHGTSGTYEQY
>TRBJ2-7|NA|TRBV28
ASSATTYEQY
>TRBJ1-4|TRBD1|TRBV7-9
ASSLAEGQGSEKLF
>TRBJ1-5|TRBD1|TRBV3-1/TRBV3-2
ASSQGTGQGNQPQH
>TRBJ1-2|NA|TRBV15
ATSPDKGGYT
>TRBJ1-1|NA|TRBV2
ASRPLDRNTEAF
>TRBJ2-7|TRBD2|TRBV9
ASSVASYLAGGTYEQY
>TRBJ2-2|NA|TRBV18
ASSPPGGSLSGELF
>TRBJ2-7|NA|TRBV2
ASLGEIAAARNEQY
>TRBJ2-1|TRBD1|TRBV28
ASSFPRGPGQIYNEQF
>TRBJ2-1|NA|TRBV27
ASSTGTSQF
>TRBJ2-4|TRBD2|TRBV28
ASSLGRASGISEVIQY
>TRBJ1-6|NA|TRBV5-1
ASSLAPAGNNSPLH
>TRBJ2-1|NA|TRBV6-5
ASSLADSYNEQF